Following are 30 T cell receptor beta chains from one sample sequenced in a study of neurological immune-mediated disorders. In TCRdb, the 5' RACE reads were re-called with MiXCR into one record per CDR3 protein. Seen here are around 70,000 distinct CDR3 sequences, roughly 4.9% observed once, and the top ten hold around 2.2%. The sequencing sample was made of PBMCs. These receptors all stem from a woman between 70 and 85 years old with multiple sclerosis.

Many counts were recorded for this clonotype. The chain recombines TRBV4-3 with TRBJ2-3; 11 nucleotides line up with TRBD2. The trim removed 1 base at V and 7 bases at J, leaving 4 bases unmatched. This CDR3 spans 15 amino acids. Germline V gives CDR1 LGHNA, CDR2 YSLEER. CDR3 nucleotide sequence: TGCGCCAGCAGCCAAGTAGCGGGAGGGCCATATACGCAGTATTTT. This gives the protein CASSQVAGGPYTQYF.

In its sample, this clonotype was seen many times. The genes are TRBV7-2 and TRBJ2-7; tentative D call: TRBD2 (5 bases). Germline loops: CDR1 SGHTA, CDR2 FQGNSA. Trimming removed 7 bases from V and 6 bases from J, with 13 bases in between. This CDR3 contains 12 residues. CDR3 sequence: CASTPGKGEQYF. In DNA, the CDR3 is TGTGCCAGCACTCCGGGGAAGGGCGAGCAGTACTTC.

Ten or more counts support this clonotype. The CDR3 is CASSTGANVLTF. In DNA, the CDR3 is TGTGCCAGTAGTACCGGGGCCAACGTCCTGACTTTC. The rearrangement links TRBV19 to TRBJ2-6; D ambiguous. Germline CDR1 reads LNHDA; CDR2 reads SQIVND (reference sequence). CDR3 length: 12 residues. With 4 bases removed from V and 4 bases from J, the gap between germline ends came to 2 bases. Full variable domain (missing parts from reference TRBV19 and TRBJ2-6): DGGITQSPKYLFRKEGQNVTLSCEQNLNHDAMYWYRQDPGQGLRLIYYSQIVNDFQKGDIAEGYSVSREKKESFPLTVTSAQKNPTAFYLCASSTGANVLTFGAGSRLTVL.

Many counts were recorded for this clonotype. V gene TRBV6-5 combines with J gene TRBJ2-2; 15 bases are a match to TRBD2. There are 18 residues in the CDR3. V shed 0 bases, J shed 7 bases, and the junction held 6 bases outside the gene matches. CDR1 and CDR2 (germline): MNHEY, SVGAGI. CDR3 in amino acids: CASSYSGLAGGRLGELFF. The CDR3 nucleotides read TGTGCCAGCAGTTACTCTGGACTAGCGGGAGGGAGGCTCGGGGAGCTGTTTTTT.

This clonotype was seen ten or more times. The chain employs TRBV5-1 and TRBJ2-1; D is uncertain. Germline assignment: CDR1 SGHRS and CDR2 YFSETQ. This CDR3 has 14 amino acids. V was cut by 6 bases and J by 9 bases, with 19 bases left in between. The CDR3 DNA is TGCGCCAGCACCCATTCATCCCCTCCCCTTGAGCAGTTCTTC. Translation: CASTHSSPPLEQFF. Based on the CDR3 plus reference TRBV5-1 and TRBJ2-1, the full variable domain is KAGVTQTPRYLIKTRGQQVTLSCSPISGHRSVSWYQQTPGQGLQFLFEYFSETQRNKGNFPGRFSGRQFSNSRSEMNVSTLELGDSALYLCASTHSSPPLEQFFGPGTRLTVL.

This clonotype was recorded at least ten times. The chain employs TRBV20-1 and TRBJ2-1, with no clear D. Per germline, CDR1 DFQATT and CDR2 SNEGSKA (reference sequence). Trimming cost V 3 bases and J 6 bases, with 6 bases left between them. This CDR3 is 11 amino acids long. As DNA, the CDR3 is TGCAGTGCTAGCGGTCCCAATGAGCAGTTCTTC. Its translation is CSASGPNEQFF.

This clonotype was seen ten or more times. The V gene is TRBV6-2 or TRBV6-3, the J gene TRBJ1-1; D uncertain. Germline CDR1 MNHEY, CDR2 SVGEGT. With 0 bases removed from V and 4 bases from J, the gap between germline ends came to 9 bases. This CDR3 contains 14 residues. The DNA of the CDR3 is TGTGCCAGCAGTTACTCCGTCATCGGCACTGAAGCTTTCTTT. Translating it yields CASSYSVIGTEAFF.

This clonotype was observed at least ten times. The chain recombines TRBV6-6 with TRBJ2-7, with TRBD1 as a possible D gene (6 bases). This CDR3 has 15 residues. V dropped 4 bases and J dropped 0 bases, with 13 bases sitting between them. Germline CDR1 and CDR2: MNHNY and SVGAGI (reference sequence). Written as DNA, the CDR3 is TGTGCCAGCAGTTCCCGGGACACGAGCTCCTACGAGCAGTACTTC. This sequence encodes CASSSRDTSSYEQYF.

This clonotype was counted at least ten times. V is TRBV20-1 and J is TRBJ2-3, with D unclear. Trimming removed 5 bases from V and 10 bases from J, with 19 bases in between. The CDR3 covers 13 residues. CDR1 and CDR2 (germline): DFQATT, SNEGSKA (reference sequence). CDR3 in DNA: TGCAGTGCTCCCCGCACAGCGCACTCCTCGCAGTATTTT. Amino acid sequence: CSAPRTAHSSQYF.

This clonotype came up many times. V usage is TRBV12-3 or TRBV12-4 and J usage is TRBJ2-1; 8 nucleotides agree with TRBD2. J lost 0 bases, V lost 7 bases, and 17 bases had no gene match. This CDR3 is built from 19 residues. In DNA form, the CDR3 reads TGTGCCAGCACCCCCTCGGGGCTAGCGGGTGGGAGCTCCTACAATGAGCAGTTCTTC. Its protein product is CASTPSGLAGGSSYNEQFF.

This clonotype was observed at least ten times. The chain recombines TRBV7-8 with TRBJ1-1; D remains unclear. The CDR3 spans 17 residues. Germline loops: CDR1 SGHVS, CDR2 FQNEAQ. V was cut by 2 bases and J by 5 bases, with 21 bases left in between. The CDR3, as DNA: TGTGCCAGCAGCTTATACTGGGGAGGGCAGACCGCGACTGAAGCTTTCTTT. It specifies CASSLYWGGQTATEAFF.

The sample holds many counts of this clonotype. The chain couples TRBV20-1 to TRBJ2-1; D is perhaps TRBD1 (5 bases). This CDR3 region has 16 residues. The germline V gene has CDR1 DFQATT and CDR2 SNEGSKA (reference sequence). Trimming pared 0 bases from V and 3 bases from J, leaving 15 bases between. This CDR3 reads CSARDPRQGGYNEQFF. The DNA of the CDR3 is TGCAGTGCTAGAGATCCCCGGCAGGGTGGCTACAATGAGCAGTTCTTC.

The rearrangement joins TRBV3-1 to TRBJ2-5, with a tentative D call TRBD2 (7 bases). With 1 base removed from V and 9 bases from J, the gap between germline ends came to 15 bases. The CDR3 extends over 14 amino acids. The germline CDR1 and CDR2 sequences are LGHDT and YNNKEL (reference sequence). The CDR3: CASSQAGGPRSQYF. Written as DNA, the CDR3 is TGTGCCAGCAGCCAAGCGGGGGGCCCCCGGTCCCAGTACTTC.

This clonotype showed up just a few times. This chain joins TRBV6-5 and TRBJ1-4; D not certain. Trimming stripped 6 bases from V and 7 bases from J, with 12 bases between. Germline assignment: CDR1 MNHEY and CDR2 SVGAGI. This CDR3 is built from 13 residues. CDR3 residues: CASSRRRGEKLFF. The CDR3 coding sequence is TGTGCCAGCAGCCGGCGCCGGGGTGAAAAACTGTTTTTT.

In its sample, this clonotype was seen many times. The V gene is TRBV4-1, the J gene TRBJ2-1, with TRBD2 as a possible D gene (5 bases). Trimming pared 4 bases from V and 5 bases from J, leaving 6 bases between. Germline V gene sequence: CDR1 MGHRA, CDR2 YSYEKL. There are 12 residues in the CDR3. The CDR3 DNA follows: TGCGCCAGCAGCCTGACTAACAATGAGCAGTTCTTC. Translating it yields CASSLTNNEQFF.

This clonotype was counted many times. The rearrangement links TRBV20-1 to TRBJ1-2, with 8 bases lining up with TRBD1. Trimming cost V 5 bases and J 3 bases; bases outside gene matches: 5. The germline V gene has CDR1 DFQATT and CDR2 SNEGSKA (reference sequence). The CDR3 extends over 13 amino acids. The CDR3 region has the DNA TGCAGTGCTGGACAGGGACGGGACTATGGCTACACCTTC. Its protein is CSAGQGRDYGYTF.

This clonotype was found many times. The rearrangement joins TRBV7-2 to TRBJ2-1; D is uncertain. CDR1 is SGHTA and CDR2 is FQGNSA in the germline V gene. The CDR3 is made up of 14 amino acids. Trimming shortened V by 5 bases and J by 1 base, and 9 bases separated the two germline ends. The CDR3 loop reads CASSLMQSYNEQFF. CDR3 nucleotide sequence: TGTGCCAGCAGCCTTATGCAGTCCTACAATGAGCAGTTCTTC.

This clonotype appeared many times. The CDR3 DNA sequence: TGCGCCAGCAGTGAAGGAACAGCGGGGGCCAACGTCCTGACTTTC. Protein sequence: CASSEGTAGANVLTF. The V gene is TRBV10-1, the J gene TRBJ2-6; D gene ambiguous. CDR1 WNHNN and CDR2 SYGVQD come from the germline V gene (reference sequence). V lost 3 bases to trimming and J lost 4 bases, with 10 bases between them. The CDR3 sequence is 15 residues long.

A note on this clonotype: This clone may be a read error of a much larger clone one base away. The V call is TRBV20-1, the J call TRBJ1-5; D remains ambiguous. V was shortened by 4 bases and J by 1 base, with 8 bases between the two germline ends. The CDR3 loop spans 13 amino acids. Germline CDR1 DFQATT, CDR2 SNEGSKA (reference sequence). The CDR3 sequence: CSANAPSNQPQHF. CDR3 coding DNA: TGCAGTGCTAACGCCCCGAGCAATCAGCCCCAGCATTTT.

This clonotype was found many times. V and J are TRBV5-1 and TRBJ2-1; D is unclear. V lost 4 bases and J 0 bases, leaving 11 bases between the germline ends. CDR3 length: 15 residues. The germline V gene has CDR1 SGHRS and CDR2 YFSETQ. The CDR3 sequence: CASSTRSSSYNEQFF. The CDR3 bases are TGCGCCAGCAGCACCAGGTCCAGCTCCTACAATGAGCAGTTCTTC.

This clonotype was recorded a few times. The chain is built from TRBV15 and TRBJ2-2; D not certain. This CDR3 has 16 amino acids. Trimming cost V 0 bases and J 1 base, with 9 bases left between them. CDR1 and CDR2 (germline): LNHNV, YYDKDF (reference sequence). The CDR3 DNA reads TGTGCCACCAGCAGAGATCATGGTAGGAACACCGGGGAGCTGTTTTTT. Residues: CATSRDHGRNTGELFF.

In this sample, this clonotype turned up many times. This rearrangement joins TRBV29-1 to TRBJ1-2, with 7 bases aligning to TRBD1. Per the germline V gene, CDR1 is SQVTM and CDR2 is ANQGSEA. CDR3 length equals 15 residues. J was trimmed by 7 bases and V by 6 bases; bases with no gene match: 17. CDR3 DNA sequence: TGCAGCGTCAGGAAACCGGGACAGACCAGGGGTGGCTACACCTTC. Its protein product is CSVRKPGQTRGGYTF. Filled out from reference TRBV29-1 and TRBJ1-2, the complete variable domain reads SAVISQKPSRDICQRGTSLTIQCQVDSQVTMMFWYRQQPGQSLTLIATANQGSEATYESGFVIDKFPISRPNLTFSTLTVSNMSPEDSSIYLCSVRKPGQTRGGYTFGSGTRLTVV.

A few counts support this clonotype. Its ends do not fully match the called genes, so a read error is possible. The chain has TRBV7-7 and TRBJ2-1; maybe TRBD2 (6 bases). The CDR3 has 16 residues. Per the germline V gene, CDR1 is SSHAT and CDR2 is FNYEAQ (reference sequence). CDR3 sequence: CASSPWGLISYNEQFF. Written as DNA, the CDR3 is TGTGCTAGCAGTCCTTGGGGACTTATCTCCTACAATGAGCAGTTCTTC.

This clonotype was found many times. This chain connects TRBV3-1 to TRBJ2-3; the match to TRBD1 covers 11 bases. The CDR3 loop spans 16 amino acids. In germline, CDR1 is LGHDT, CDR2 YNNKEL (reference sequence). The ends lost 1 base at V and 5 bases at J; junction bases unmatched: 5. CDR3 sequence: CASSQAKGTGGDTQYF. DNA for the CDR3: TGTGCCAGCAGCCAAGCGAAGGGGACAGGGGGAGATACGCAGTATTTT.

This clonotype was detected ten times or more. V and J are TRBV12-3 or TRBV12-4 and TRBJ2-3, with a tentative D call TRBD2 (6 bases). CDR3 length: 13 amino acids. The V end lost 3 bases, the J end lost 3 bases, and 7 bases lay between the germline ends. The CDR3 DNA reads as TGTGCCAGCAGTTTTCGGGAGACAGATACGCAGTATTTT. Protein: CASSFRETDTQYF.

In this sample, this clonotype turned up many times. The V call is TRBV12-3 or TRBV12-4, the J call TRBJ2-1; D may match TRBD1 or TRBD2 (6 bases each). V was pared by 3 bases and J by 6 bases, with 12 bases between. This CDR3 contains 14 residues. CDR3 in DNA: TGTGCCAGCAGTTTCACGGGGGCTGGCAATGAGCAGTTCTTC. As protein: CASSFTGAGNEQFF.

This clonotype was observed at least ten times. The chain recombines TRBV6-5 with TRBJ2-7; 8 nucleotides line up with TRBD1. CDR1 and CDR2 from the germline V gene are MNHEY and SVGAGI. The junction had 9 bases not matched to a gene; V was cut back by 1 base and J by 7 bases. The CDR3 is 15 amino acids. CDR3 region: CASSYWTGRPREQYF. CDR3 nucleotide sequence: TGTGCCAGCAGTTACTGGACAGGGAGGCCTCGAGAGCAGTACTTC.

This clonotype occurred a few times. The chain has TRBV5-1 and TRBJ2-1, with D perhaps TRBD1 or TRBD2 (6 bases each). The V end was cut by 2 bases, the J end by 2 bases, with 11 bases between. The CDR3 contains 15 residues. Germline-derived CDR1 and CDR2 are SGHRS and YFSETQ. The CDR3: CASSFLGGTYNEQFF. CDR3 coding DNA: TGCGCCAGCAGCTTTCTAGGGGGGACCTACAATGAGCAGTTCTTC.

Ten or more counts support this clonotype. This chain connects TRBV20-1 to TRBJ1-5; possible D gene TRBD1, 6 bases. The CDR3 has 14 amino acids. Germline loops: CDR1 DFQATT, CDR2 SNEGSKA (reference sequence). The ends were cut back, 3 bases at V and 7 bases at J, with 16 bases in the middle. Here the CDR3 reads CSASPGRGGQPQHF. The CDR3 bases are TGCAGTGCTAGTCCCGGCAGGGGTGGACAGCCCCAGCATTTT.

This clonotype was found many times. The chain has TRBV6-5 and TRBJ2-1, with TRBD2 matching 8 bases. This CDR3 has 13 residues. V lost 6 bases to trimming and J lost 10 bases; unmatched junction nucleotides: 8. From germline, CDR1 is MNHEY and CDR2 SVGAGI. The CDR3: CASSPIEREEQFF. The CDR3 DNA follows: TGTGCCAGCAGCCCAATCGAGCGGGAGGAGCAGTTCTTC.